These T cell receptor beta chains were read from a single sample in a study of beta chain features in type 1 diabetes. Profiled with immunoSEQ multiplex PCR; TCRdb holds only in-frame clones, not every one. The data show about 23,000 clones, roughly 56% seen once. The specimen was stem cell memory CD4+ T cells from blood. The receptors stem from a man in his late teens or twenties with type 1 diabetes. CDR3s include the opening cysteine and the closing phenylalanine or tryptophan. D genes are given only for firm matches. For some rows the clone size is stated as once, few or many, or as a class when expanded; others skip it.

abundance,v_gene,len,j_gene,d_gene,CDR3aa,CDR3nt
few,TRBV29-1,12,TRBJ1-1,NA,CSVKPTGDEAFF,TGCAGCGTTAAACCGACAGGCGATGAAGCTTTCTTT
few,TRBV28,15,TRBJ2-1,TRBD2,CASSFPSGRAQEQFF,TGTGCCAGCAGTTTCCCAAGCGGGAGGGCCCAGGAGCAGTTCTTC
few,TRBV5-8,17,TRBJ2-2,TRBD2,CASSLVSAGALVGELFF,TGTGCCAGCAGCTTGGTTTCGGCGGGAGCTTTGGTCGGGGAGCTGTTTTTT
NA,TRBV10-3,14,TRBJ2-7,TRBD2,CAISAGTRVSEQYF,TGTGCCATCAGTGCCGGGACTAGAGTCAGCGAGCAGTACTTC
NA,TRBV7-9,14,TRBJ1-1,NA,CASSLGSGNTEAFF,TGTGCCAGCAGCTTAGGTTCAGGGAACACTGAAGCTTTCTTT
NA,TRBV28,16,TRBJ1-3,TRBD1,CASSSGQADSGNTIYF,TGTGCCAGCAGCTCGGGACAGGCCGACTCTGGAAACACCATATATTTT
few,TRBV19,13,TRBJ2-1,TRBD1,CASSTDRANEQFF,TGTGCCAGTAGTACGGACAGGGCCAATGAGCAGTTCTTC
NA,TRBV7-2,15,TRBJ2-7,NA,CASSLWGRTIVEQYF,TGTGCCAGCAGCTTATGGGGCAGGACCATAGTCGAGCAGTACTTC
NA,TRBV5-1,18,TRBJ2-5,TRBD2,CASSAGLAGRQYQETQYF,TGCGCCAGCAGCGCCGGGCTAGCGGGGCGTCAGTACCAAGAGACCCAGTACTTC
NA,TRBV7-6,13,TRBJ1-5,NA,CASSSRENQPQHF,TGTGCCAGCAGCTCCAGGGAAAACCAGCCCCAGCATTTT
NA,TRBV6-6,14,TRBJ1-5,NA,CASTQASSNQPQHF,TGTGCCAGCACACAGGCGAGTAGCAATCAGCCCCAGCATTTT
NA,TRBV9,15,TRBJ1-1,TRBD1,CASSVLGQGATEAFF,TGTGCCAGCAGCGTACTGGGACAGGGGGCCACTGAAGCTTTCTTT
NA,TRBV5-4,14,TRBJ2-5,TRBD2,CASSLYSGEETQYF,TGTGCCAGCAGCCTGTATAGCGGGGAAGAGACCCAGTACTTC
few,TRBV23-1,19,TRBJ2-3,NA,CASSQLDLTGTPHPDTQYF,TGCGCCAGCAGTCAACTGGATTTGACCGGGACACCGCACCCGGATACGCAGTATTTT
NA,TRBV5-1,15,TRBJ2-2,TRBD1,CASSSDRAGSGELFF,TGCGCCAGCAGCTCGGACAGGGCTGGGTCCGGGGAGCTGTTTTTT
NA,TRBV7-9,19,TRBJ2-1,TRBD2,CASSSAGLAGEQRYNEQFF,TGTGCCAGCAGCTCAGCTGGACTAGCGGGGGAGCAGCGCTACAATGAGCAGTTCTTC
NA,TRBV5-1,16,TRBJ2-2,TRBD1,CASSASTGSNTGELFF,TGCGCCAGCAGCGCCTCGACAGGGTCGAACACCGGGGAGCTGTTTTTT
NA,TRBV27,12,TRBJ2-7,NA,CASSPPAGGLYF,TGTGCCAGCAGCCCTCCCGCGGGTGGCCTGTACTTC
NA,TRBV19,14,TRBJ1-2,NA,CASSRTAKNYGYTF,TGTGCCAGTAGCAGGACAGCTAAGAACTATGGCTACACCTTC
NA,TRBV2,15,TRBJ1-5,NA,CASRYTWGDNQPQHF,TGTGCCAGCAGATACACGTGGGGGGACAATCAGCCCCAGCATTTT
NA,TRBV5-1,13,TRBJ2-7,TRBD1,CASYRDRSYEQYF,TGCGCCAGCTACCGGGACAGATCCTACGAGCAGTACTTC
few,TRBV29-1,11,TRBJ1-1,NA,CSVARETEAFF,TGCAGCGTAGCCAGGGAAACTGAAGCTTTCTTT
NA,TRBV6-1,13,TRBJ2-7,NA,CASSSSAAYEQYF,TGTGCCAGCAGCTCCTCGGCGGCTTACGAGCAGTACTTC
NA,TRBV2,12,TRBJ2-1,NA,CASSESTQGQFF,TGTGCCAGCAGTGAATCAACACAGGGGCAGTTCTTC
NA,TRBV28,16,TRBJ1-2,TRBD1,CASSLGGGGNYYGYTF,TGTGCCAGCAGTTTAGGAGGGGGCGGGAACTACTATGGCTACACCTTC
NA,TRBV18,15,TRBJ1-3,NA,CASSPVADSGNTIYF,TGTGCCAGCTCACCTGTGGCAGACTCTGGAAACACCATATATTTT
NA,TRBV5-4,18,TRBJ1-1,TRBD1,CASSLGIDRGLAGTEAFF,TGTGCCAGCAGCTTGGGAATAGACAGGGGGCTAGCAGGGACTGAAGCTTTCTTT
once,TRBV28,12,TRBJ2-7,NA,CASMRGRYEQYF,TGTGCCAGCATGCGGGGACGCTACGAGCAGTACTTC
NA,TRBV10-2,14,TRBJ2-5,NA,CASRLGSGAGTQYF,TGCGCCAGCAGACTAGGGTCGGGAGCGGGGACCCAGTACTTC
NA,TRBV19,13,TRBJ2-2,NA,CASRESNTGELFF,TGTGCCAGTAGAGAGTCGAACACCGGGGAGCTGTTTTTT
NA,TRBV5-6,11,TRBJ2-1,TRBD1,CASHDRGEQFF,TGTGCCAGCCATGACAGGGGTGAGCAGTTCTTC
few,TRBV30,13,TRBJ2-1,NA,CAWAVGERAAEFF,TGTGCCTGGGCCGTCGGTGAACGTGCGGCGGAGTTCTTC
once,TRBV4-3,15,TRBJ1-5,TRBD1,CASSLQRTGGQPQHF,TGCGCCAGCAGCCTACAAAGGACAGGAGGCCAGCCCCAGCATTTT
NA,TRBV6-5,13,TRBJ2-2,NA,CASSYSYTGELFF,TGTGCCAGCAGTTACTCCTACACCGGGGAGCTGTTTTTT
NA,TRBV11-2,16,TRBJ1-2,NA,CASSPIENTANYGYTF,TGTGCCAGCAGCCCCATCGAAAACACAGCTAACTATGGCTACACCTTC